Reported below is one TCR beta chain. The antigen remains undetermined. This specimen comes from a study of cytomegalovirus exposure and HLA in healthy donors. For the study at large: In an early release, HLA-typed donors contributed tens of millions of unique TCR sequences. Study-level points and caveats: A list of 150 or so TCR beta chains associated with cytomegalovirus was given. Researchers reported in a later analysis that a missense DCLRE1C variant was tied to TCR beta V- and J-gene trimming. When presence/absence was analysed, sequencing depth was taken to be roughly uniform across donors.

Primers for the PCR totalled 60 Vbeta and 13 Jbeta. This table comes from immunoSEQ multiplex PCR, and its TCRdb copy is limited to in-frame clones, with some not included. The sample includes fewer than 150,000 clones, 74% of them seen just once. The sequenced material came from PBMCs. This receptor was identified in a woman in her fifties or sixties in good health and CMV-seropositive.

For the CDR3, the DNA is TGTGCCAGCCGAGGGAGGGCCAAAAACATTCAGTACTTC. Translating gives CASRGRAKNIQYF. The rearrangement joins TRBV2 to TRBJ2-4, with D possibly matching TRBD2 (6 bases). The CDR3 has 13 residues. V was cut by 8 bases and J by 1 base, with 9 bases left in between. Germline-derived CDR1 and CDR2 are SNHLY and FYNNEI.